The rows below give T cell receptor beta chains drawn from one sample of a study of T cells in Graves' hyperthyroidism and ophthalmopathy. TCRdb re-analysed the multiplex PCR reads in MiXCR, keeping a single row per CDR3 protein. Of some 560,000 distinct CDR3 sequences listed, 12% to 15% are singletons. The specimen sequenced was blood. The origin of the receptors is a woman aged 40 to 50 with Graves' hyperthyroidism. Both conserved end residues are part of each CDR3. Each record gives: V gene, J gene, CDR3 protein.

TRBV28,TRBJ2-1,CASSTVKGLGVYEQFF
TRBV27,TRBJ2-5,CASSLDRARQETQYF
TRBV7-2,TRBJ2-7,CASSPPLAGGLREQYF
TRBV6-1,TRBJ2-7,CASHAGAYEQYF
TRBV19,TRBJ2-5,CASSRTVYQETQYF
TRBV30,TRBJ2-7,CAWSSTRTSGRALNEQYF
TRBV6-1,TRBJ2-1,CASSYIEGSDEQFF
TRBV19,TRBJ2-1,CASSIRDSNEQFF
TRBV7-3,TRBJ2-7,CASSLRDLAYEQYF
TRBV3-1,TRBJ2-2,CASSPLGGGELFF
TRBV6-2/TRBV6-3,TRBJ2-5,CTSRSGLAGETQYF
TRBV4-1,TRBJ2-2,CASSRVAGGTTGELFF
TRBV28,TRBJ1-2,CASTVNGDGYTF
TRBV4-1,TRBJ2-4,CASSQPRAKNIQYF
TRBV20-1,TRBJ2-1,CSANSLGTSGRRDNEQFF
TRBV28,TRBJ2-1,CASSVGSVKGNEQFF
TRBV2,TRBJ2-1,CASSVGGANEQFF